This T cell receptor (beta chain) was captured by sequencing in a study of shared clonotypes between healthy human individuals. General study points: On the whole, naive subsets had larger estimated richness than memory subsets had. Exclusively blood specimens were collected; tissue repertoires likely differ. Measured sharing among donors was expected to vary with sequencing depth.

Of note for this clone: Its antigen is not identified.

Each subset's genomic DNA was shared equally among a number of immunoSEQ plates. The repertoire was sequenced with immunoSEQ multiplex PCR; TCRdb's copy has only in-frame clones and lacks some. The sample records hundreds of thousands of clones, roughly 70% being singletons. This CDR3 has 17 residues. Germline loops: CDR1 SGHVS, CDR2 FQNEAQ. V shed 8 bases and J shed 4 bases, with 27 bases lying between them. What was sequenced was memory CD4+ T cells sorted from blood. The sample's subset: CD45RA-negative fraction. This TCR was sampled from a woman aged 25 to 45 in good health. This chain connects TRBV7-8 to TRBJ2-7; D is uncertain. CDR3 nucleotide sequence: TGTGCCAGCCGCTCTCGGCGACTGCAGCATTACAATTACGAGCAGTACTTC. Its protein product is CASRSRRLQHYNYEQYF.